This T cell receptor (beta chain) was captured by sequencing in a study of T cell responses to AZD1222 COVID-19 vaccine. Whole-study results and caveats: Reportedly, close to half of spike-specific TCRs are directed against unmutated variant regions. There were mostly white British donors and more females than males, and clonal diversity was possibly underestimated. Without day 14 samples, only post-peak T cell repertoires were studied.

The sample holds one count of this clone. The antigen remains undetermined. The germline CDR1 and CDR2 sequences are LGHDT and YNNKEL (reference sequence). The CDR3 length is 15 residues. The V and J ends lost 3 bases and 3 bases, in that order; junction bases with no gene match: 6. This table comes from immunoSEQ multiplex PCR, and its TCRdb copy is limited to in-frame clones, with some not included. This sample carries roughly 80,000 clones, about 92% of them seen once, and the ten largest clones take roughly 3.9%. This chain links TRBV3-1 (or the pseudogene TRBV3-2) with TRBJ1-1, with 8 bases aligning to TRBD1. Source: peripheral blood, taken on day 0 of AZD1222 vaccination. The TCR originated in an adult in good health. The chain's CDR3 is CASSHAGQAHTEAFF. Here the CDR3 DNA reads TGTGCCAGCAGCCACGCGGGACAGGCGCACACTGAAGCTTTCTTT.